There are a few counts of the clone carrying this TCR beta chain. Its cognate antigen is unknown. Reverse transcription of all isolated RNA meant that expressed TCRB transcripts were sequenced. Profiling relied on immunoSEQ multiplex PCR, and the TCRdb table lists in-frame clones only, not all of them. The sample lists approximately 170,000 clones; 6% to 9% were seen once. The sample belongs to a study of beta chain features in type 1 diabetes. Study-level background: All samples together contributed 107,917,701 sorted cells for examination.

Findings of the study overall: In all four CD4+ subsets, TCRB CDR3 length was significantly, moderately reduced in type 1 diabetes. Possible PCR preference for shorter templates applied equally to patients and controls.

The sequencing sample was made of central memory CD4+ T cells from blood. The source of this sequence is a man aged 18 to 29 with type 1 diabetes.

The CDR3: CASSRLAGGYNEQFF. The CDR3 nucleotides are TGTGCCAGCTCGCGACTAGCGGGAGGGTACAATGAGCAGTTCTTC. V gene TRBV18 combines with J gene TRBJ2-1; 14 bases fit TRBD2. This CDR3 contains 15 residues. The germline V gene encodes CDR1 KGHSH and CDR2 LQKENI. The V and J ends lost 6 bases and 4 bases, in that order; junction bases with no gene match: 2.